The 15 T cell receptor beta chains below come from one sample, sequenced in a study of blood T cell repertoires in COVID-19. Only in-frame clones appear in the TCRdb table, and some are missing; sequencing was by immunoSEQ multiplex PCR. The sample lists 300,000 to 450,000 clones; 70% to 90% were seen once. The specimen sequenced was PBMCs or T cells enriched from blood (not recorded which). The receptors come from a young man who had recovered from COVID-19.

The genes are TRBV5-4 and TRBJ1-6; 8 positions agree with TRBD1. The J segment lost 5 bases and the V segment lost 2 bases, leaving 9 bases of the junction unmatched. The CDR3 totals 17 residues. Germline CDR1 is SGHNT and CDR2 is YYREEE (reference sequence). CDR3 sequence: CASSFPPGQGHNSPLHF. The CDR3 DNA reads as TGTGCCAGCAGCTTTCCCCCTGGACAGGGTCATAATTCACCCCTCCACTTT.

The chain uses TRBV29-1 and TRBJ1-3; D call uncertain. Germline CDR1 and CDR2: SQVTM and ANQGSEA. This CDR3 region has 14 residues. Between the trimmed V and J ends, which lost 4 bases and 0 bases, there was a span of 10 bases. This CDR3 reads CSVVPGSSGNTIYF. The DNA of the CDR3 is TGCAGCGTTGTTCCGGGGAGCTCTGGAAACACCATATATTTT.

This chain joins TRBV7-6 and TRBJ1-6; no firm D call. Trimming removed 4 bases at V and 5 bases at J, with 15 bases between. Germline V lookup: CDR1 SGHVS, CDR2 FNYEAQ. There are 16 residues in the CDR3. Written as DNA, the CDR3 is TGTGCCAGCAGCTCCACCGGGTGGGGAGATAATTCACCCCTCCACTTT. It codes for CASSSTGWGDNSPLHF.

This rearrangement joins TRBV19 to TRBJ2-7; 11 bases match TRBD2. Germline V gene lookup returns CDR1 LNHDA and CDR2 SQIVND (reference sequence). J lost 0 bases, V lost 1 base, and 5 bases had no gene match. This CDR3 comprises 17 residues. CDR3 sequence reads: CASSIGLAGGPSYEQYF. In DNA form, the CDR3 reads TGTGCCAGTAGTATAGGGCTAGCGGGGGGACCCTCCTACGAGCAGTACTTC. Drawing the rest from reference TRBV19 and TRBJ2-7, the complete variable domain is DGGITQSPKYLFRKEGQNVTLSCEQNLNHDAMYWYRQDPGQGLRLIYYSQIVNDFQKGDIAEGYSVSREKKESFPLTVTSAQKNPTAFYLCASSIGLAGGPSYEQYFGPGTRLTVT.

The chain joins TRBV30 to TRBJ1-1, with a weak D call TRBD1 (5 bases). The CDR3 runs 13 residues. V lost 0 bases and J lost 5, with 10 bases in between. From germline, CDR1 is GTSNPN and CDR2 SVGIG (reference sequence). CDR3 sequence (DNA): TGTGCCTGGAGTGTGATTGGGGGGACTGAAGCTTTCTTT. Its protein is CAWSVIGGTEAFF. Using reference TRBV30 and TRBJ1-1 for the parts outside the CDR3, the full variable domain is SQTIHQWPATLVQPVGSPLSLECTVEGTSNPNLYWYRQAAGRGLQLLFYSVGIGQISSEVPQNLSASRPQDRQFILSSKKLLLSDSGFYLCAWSVIGGTEAFFGQGTRLTVV.

This clone was observed once. The J gene is TRBJ1-2, the V gene TRBV29-1; a possible D gene is TRBD1 (5 bases). CDR1 is SQVTM, CDR2 ANQGSEA, per germline. CDR3 length: 13 residues. Trimming pared 0 bases from V and 7 bases from J, leaving 12 bases between. The CDR3 region has the DNA TGCAGCGTTGAAGATACGGGCAGGGCTGGCTACACCTTC. It yields the protein CSVEDTGRAGYTF.

This clone was picked up one time. The V gene is TRBV4-1, the J gene TRBJ1-2, with 8 bases lining up with TRBD1. V dropped 3 bases and J dropped 8; count of bases not matched to a gene: 8. CDR1 MGHRA and CDR2 YSYEKL come from the germline V gene. The CDR3 sequence is 14 residues long. The CDR3 loop is CASSHPTGDGGYTF. The CDR3 bases are TGCGCCAGCAGCCATCCGACAGGGGATGGGGGCTACACCTTC.

V and J are TRBV5-1 and TRBJ1-5, with 8 bases that match TRBD1. V shed 0 bases and J 6 bases; nucleotides not matched to a gene: 5. This CDR3 contains 15 residues. Germline assignment: CDR1 SGHRS and CDR2 YFSETQ. In DNA form, the CDR3 reads TGCGCCAGCAGCTTGGGATCTACAGGGGGTCAGCCCCAGCATTTT. Its translation: CASSLGSTGGQPQHF.

The chain links TRBV7-2 to TRBJ2-7, with 10 bases fitting TRBD2. This CDR3 comprises 14 residues. V was pared by 6 bases and J by 4 bases, with 6 bases of the junction left unmatched. Per the germline V gene, CDR1 is SGHTA and CDR2 is FQGNSA. The CDR3 loop is CASRESSGGYEQYF. In nucleotides, the CDR3 is TGTGCCAGCAGAGAATCTAGCGGGGGTTACGAGCAGTACTTC.

The chain recombines TRBV9 with TRBJ1-1; TRBD1 aligns across 9 bases. The J segment lost 2 bases and the V segment lost 3 bases, leaving 8 bases of the junction unmatched. This CDR3 region has 16 residues. Germline lookup yields CDR1 SGDLS and CDR2 YYNGEE. CDR3 nucleotides: TGTGCCAGCAGCGGCTCAACGGGACAGGGTAACACTGAAGCTTTCTTT. Protein product: CASSGSTGQGNTEAFF.

The CDR3 reads CASSLGPGQGREQYF. For the CDR3, the DNA is TGTGCCAGCAGCTTGGGACCGGGACAGGGAAGGGAGCAGTACTTC. The chain is built from TRBV5-6 and TRBJ2-7, with 9 nucleotides matching TRBD1. CDR1 SGHDT and CDR2 YYEEEE come from the germline V gene. The CDR3 runs to 15 residues. Germline trimming cut 0 bases from V and 7 bases from J; bases unmatched to any gene: 8.

This sequence joins TRBV2 and TRBJ1-1; D not certain. CDR1 and CDR2 (germline): SNHLY, FYNNEI. Trimming took off 9 bases at V and 5 bases at J, with 10 bases between the two ends. The CDR3 consists of 11 residues. For the CDR3, the DNA is TGTGCCAGTCGAACGGGAACTGAAGCTTTCTTT. Its protein is CASRTGTEAFF.

This clone was seen a handful of times. The J gene is TRBJ1-3, the V gene TRBV4-2; tentative D call: TRBD1 (5 bases). The CDR3 is made up of 15 amino acids. Looked up from germline, CDR1 is LGHNA and CDR2 is YNFKEQ. Trimming took off 0 bases at V and 3 bases at J, with 9 bases between the two ends. CDR3 amino acids: CASSQDKQGGNTIYF. CDR3 sequence (DNA): TGTGCCAGCAGCCAAGATAAGCAGGGTGGAAACACCATATATTTT.

This chain uses TRBV30 with TRBJ1-5, with 7 bases identical to TRBD1. This CDR3 comprises 20 residues. V trimming: 0 bases; J trimming: 1 base; junction bases outside the gene matches: 18. Germline assignment: CDR1 GTSNPN and CDR2 SVGIG (reference sequence). The DNA of the CDR3 is TGTGCCTGGAGTGTACGTCGGTCGGGGGACAGCGGTAAAAGCAATCAGCCCCAGCATTTT. Its translation is CAWSVRRSGDSGKSNQPQHF.

The V and J genes are TRBV10-1 and TRBJ1-1; the D gene is possibly TRBD1 (6 bases). There are 12 residues in the CDR3. Trimming stripped 10 bases from V and 0 bases from J, with 9 bases between. Germline-derived CDR1 and CDR2 are WNHNN and SYGVQD (reference sequence). The CDR3 region has the DNA TGCGCCACCCAGGGGTTGAACACTGAAGCTTTCTTT. This sequence encodes CATQGLNTEAFF.